This TCR beta chain was captured in a study of tumor and adjacent non-tumor tissue in lung cancer. Whole-study findings and limits: Significantly higher TCR diversity was found in tumor than normal lung.

Regarding this clonotype: Its antigen is currently unknown. Since the CDR3 does not end with the conserved phenylalanine or tryptophan, this likely comes from a read error.

Germline CDR1 MGHRA, CDR2 YSYEKL. The CDR3 is 13 amino acids. RNA was extracted from bulk tissue without any cell sorting. More than 3 cm separated this lung sample from the edge of the tumor. The library came from three nested PCR rounds adapted from ARM-PCR protocols. TCRdb ran MiXCR on the multiplex PCR reads and lists one entry per CDR3 protein. The data show roughly 69,000 distinct CDR3 sequences, with under 80% seen just once and around 45% held by the top ten. The sample was distant non-tumor lung tissue. This TCR was sampled from a man aged 55-75 years with non-small cell lung cancer. The rearrangement joins TRBV4-1 to TRBJ1-1; D remains ambiguous. The CDR3 here is CASNQDVDTEAFS. CDR3 DNA sequence: TGCGCCAGCAACCAAGATGTAGACACTGAAGCTTTCTCT.